This entry concerns a single T cell receptor beta chain. In the authors' workflow: Reference gene primer amplification yielded estimated nucleated cell counts. Profiling relied on immunoSEQ multiplex PCR, and the TCRdb table lists in-frame clones only, not all of them. V, J and clone size reflect that table, while D and trimming were determined from the DNA. The table has a few hundred thousand clones, 80% to 90% seen once. This entry is derived from a study of blood T cell repertoires in COVID-19. Study in general: The United States, Italy and Spain supplied acute and convalescent COVID-19 samples. T cells, B-cell-depleted T cells, or PBMCs supplied cDNA or gDNA.

Per germline, CDR1 MNHEY and CDR2 SVGAGI. Trimming left V 5 bases short and J 4 bases short, with 8 bases between. The CDR3 is made up of 12 amino acids. Sequenced sample: peripheral blood. The TCR was taken from a man in his forties with acute or convalescent COVID-19. The genes are TRBV6-5 and TRBJ1-2; weak D call: TRBD1 (6 bases). The chain's CDR3 is CASSPRGYGYTF. CDR3 in DNA: TGTGCCAGCAGTCCCAGGGGCTATGGCTACACCTTC.